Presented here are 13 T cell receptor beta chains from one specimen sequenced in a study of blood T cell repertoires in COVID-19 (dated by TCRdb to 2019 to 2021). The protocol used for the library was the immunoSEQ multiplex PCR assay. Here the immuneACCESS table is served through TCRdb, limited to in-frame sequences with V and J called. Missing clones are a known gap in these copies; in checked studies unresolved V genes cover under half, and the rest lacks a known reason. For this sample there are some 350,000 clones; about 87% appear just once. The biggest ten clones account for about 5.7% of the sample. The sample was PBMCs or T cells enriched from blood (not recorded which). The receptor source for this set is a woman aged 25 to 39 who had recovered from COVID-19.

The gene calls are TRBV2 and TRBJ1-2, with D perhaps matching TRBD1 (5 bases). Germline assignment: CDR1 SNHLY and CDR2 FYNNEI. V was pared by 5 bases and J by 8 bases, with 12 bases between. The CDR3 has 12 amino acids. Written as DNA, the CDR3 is TGTGCCAGCAGTACTGGTCGGGGGGGCTACACCTTC. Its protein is CASSTGRGGYTF. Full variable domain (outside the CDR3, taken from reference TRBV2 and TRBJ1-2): EPEVTQTPSHQVTQMGQEVILRCVPISNHLYFYWYRQILGQKVEFLVSFYNNEISEKSEIFDDQFSVERPDGSNFTLKIRSTKLEDSAMYFCASSTGRGGYTFGSGTRLTVV.

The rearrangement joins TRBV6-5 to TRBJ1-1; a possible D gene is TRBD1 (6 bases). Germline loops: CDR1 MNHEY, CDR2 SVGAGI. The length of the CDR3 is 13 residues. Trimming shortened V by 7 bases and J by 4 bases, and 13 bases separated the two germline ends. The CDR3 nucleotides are TGTGCCAGCACCACAACAGGGAGCACTGAAGCTTTCTTT. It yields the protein CASTTTGSTEAFF.

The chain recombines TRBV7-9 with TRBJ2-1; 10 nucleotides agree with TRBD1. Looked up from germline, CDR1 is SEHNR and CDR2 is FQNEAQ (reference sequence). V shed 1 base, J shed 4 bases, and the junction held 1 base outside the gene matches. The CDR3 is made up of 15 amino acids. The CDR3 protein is CASSLEGQGYNEQFF. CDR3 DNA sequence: TGTGCCAGCAGCTTAGAGGGACAGGGGTACAATGAGCAGTTCTTC.

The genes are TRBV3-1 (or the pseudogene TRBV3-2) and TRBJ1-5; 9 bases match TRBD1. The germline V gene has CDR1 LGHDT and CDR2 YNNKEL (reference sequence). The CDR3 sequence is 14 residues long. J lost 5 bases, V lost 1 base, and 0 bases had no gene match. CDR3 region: CASSQGTGDQPQHF. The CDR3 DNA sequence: TGTGCCAGCAGCCAAGGGACAGGGGATCAGCCCCAGCATTTT.

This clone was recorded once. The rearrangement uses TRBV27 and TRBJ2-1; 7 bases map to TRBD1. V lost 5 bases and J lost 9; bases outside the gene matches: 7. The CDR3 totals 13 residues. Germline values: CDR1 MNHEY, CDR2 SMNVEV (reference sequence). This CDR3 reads CASSHYRDSEQFF. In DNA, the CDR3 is TGTGCCAGCAGTCATTACAGGGACAGTGAGCAGTTCTTC.

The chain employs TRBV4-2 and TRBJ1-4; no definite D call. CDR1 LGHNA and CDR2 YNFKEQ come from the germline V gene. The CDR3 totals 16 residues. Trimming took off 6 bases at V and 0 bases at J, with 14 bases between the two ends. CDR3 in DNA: TGTGCCAGCAGTAGTGGCCCCGGGACAACTAATGAAAAACTGTTTTTT. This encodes CASSSGPGTTNEKLFF.

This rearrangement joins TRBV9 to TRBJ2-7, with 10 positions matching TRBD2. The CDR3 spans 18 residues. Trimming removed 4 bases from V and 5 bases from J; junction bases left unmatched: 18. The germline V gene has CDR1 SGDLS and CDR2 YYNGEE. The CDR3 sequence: CASSKHLAGVFCSHEQYF. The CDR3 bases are TGTGCCAGCAGCAAACATCTAGCGGGGGTCTTCTGTTCGCACGAGCAGTACTTC. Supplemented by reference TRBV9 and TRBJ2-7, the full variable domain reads DSGVTQTPKHLITATGQRVTLRCSPRSGDLSVYWYQQSLDQGLQFLIQYYNGEERAKGNILERFSAQQFPDLHSELNLSSLELGDSALYFCASSKHLAGVFCSHEQYFGPGTRLTVT.

The CDR3 DNA is TGTGCCAGCAGTTTAGGAGCGGGGGAGCAGTACTTC. It specifies CASSLGAGEQYF. The chain is built from TRBV27 and TRBJ2-7; 7 bases line up with TRBD2. Germline V gene sequence: CDR1 MNHEY, CDR2 SMNVEV (reference sequence). After removal of 2 bases from V and 7 bases from J, the junction contained 2 bases not matched to a gene. The CDR3 runs 12 residues.

In DNA, the CDR3 is TGTGCCAGTAGTACCCCGAGGGCGGGGTCCCAGGCTGGCTACACCTTC. Its translation: CASSTPRAGSQAGYTF. This chain connects TRBV19 to TRBJ1-2; D is unclear. Germline V CDR1 and CDR2: LNHDA, SQIVND (reference sequence). The CDR3 totals 16 residues. Trimming pared 4 bases from V and 7 bases from J, leaving 22 bases between.

The CDR3 spells CASRGHRDADTQYF. Written as DNA, the CDR3 is TGCGCCAGTCGGGGCCACAGGGACGCAGATACGCAGTATTTT. The chain combines TRBV5-1 with TRBJ2-3; D perhaps matches TRBD1 (6 bases). This CDR3 contains 14 residues. The V gene's germline CDR1 is SGHRS and CDR2 YFSETQ. Trimming removed 8 bases from V and 4 bases from J, with 17 bases in between.

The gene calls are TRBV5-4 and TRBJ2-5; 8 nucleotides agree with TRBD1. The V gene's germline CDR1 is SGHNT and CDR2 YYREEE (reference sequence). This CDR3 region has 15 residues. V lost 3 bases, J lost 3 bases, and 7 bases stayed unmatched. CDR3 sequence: CASSWRTGLKETQYF. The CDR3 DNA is TGTGCCAGCAGCTGGAGGACAGGGTTAAAAGAGACCCAGTACTTC.

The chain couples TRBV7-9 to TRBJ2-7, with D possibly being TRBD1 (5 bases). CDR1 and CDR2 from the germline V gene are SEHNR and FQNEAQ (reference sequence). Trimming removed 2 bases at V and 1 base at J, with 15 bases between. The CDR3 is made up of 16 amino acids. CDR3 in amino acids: CASSLFPGQGSYEQYF. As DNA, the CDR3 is TGTGCCAGCAGCTTATTCCCTGGGCAGGGTTCCTACGAGCAGTACTTC.

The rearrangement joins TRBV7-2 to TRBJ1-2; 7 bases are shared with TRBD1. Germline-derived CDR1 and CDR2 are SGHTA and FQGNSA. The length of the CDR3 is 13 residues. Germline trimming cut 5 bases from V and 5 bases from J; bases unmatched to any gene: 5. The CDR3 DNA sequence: TGTGCCAGCAGCCCAGGGGGACATTATGGCTACACCTTC. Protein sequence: CASSPGGHYGYTF.